This T cell receptor beta chain was retrieved from a study of cytomegalovirus exposure and HLA in healthy donors. About the study: When 398 donors were genotyped, roughly four fifths of them were found to fall in the Caucasian-associated ancestry cluster.

There were likely unrecorded immune exposures, though donors were nominally healthy when sampled. Notes on the study in general: In vitro assays verified that three CMV-associated chains recognized CMV antigens specifically. One variant, a missense change in DCLRE1C, was linked in a later analysis to TCR beta V- and J-gene trimming.

The CDR3 spans 12 residues. In germline, CDR1 is MGHRA, CDR2 YSYEKL. V dropped 4 bases and J dropped 9 bases, with 10 bases sitting between them. On this clone: The target antigen is unknown.

The PCR made use of 60 Vbeta and 13 Jbeta primers. Method: immunoSEQ multiplex PCR; TCRdb's copy keeps in-frame clones and lacks some. The sample has under 130,000 clones; 66% are singletons. The sample comprised PBMCs. The chain joins TRBV4-1 to TRBJ2-1; no clear D. The TCR comes from a woman aged 45-60 years in good health and CMV-seronegative. DNA for the CDR3: TGCGCCAGCAGCCTCGGGTTAAGTGAGCAGTTCTTC. The encoded protein is CASSLGLSEQFF.